This T cell receptor (beta chain) was observed in a study of blood T cells in healthy people across ages. Findings and limits, study-wide: Naive and antigen-experienced cells were not separated, limiting conclusive comparison. Naive CD4+ cell counts and diversity both ran higher in long-lived than in aged donors.

To note about this clonotype: As yet, its antigen is unknown.

Combining a sample-barcoded 5' primer with a J-beta primer mix, a second PCR ran for roughly 7 to 12 cycles. TCRdb passed the 5' RACE reads through MiXCR, listing each CDR3 protein once. Of 650,000 or so distinct CDR3 sequences in the sample, about 50% were seen once. Germline values: CDR1 SGHTA, CDR2 FQGNSA. V lost 1 base and J lost 7, with 19 bases in between. There are 16 residues in the CDR3. Healthy individuals of Caucasian origin from Russia, aged about 6 to 100, served as donors. The sample was blood. The TCR comes from a woman of 80 years or more in good health. The chain employs TRBV7-2 and TRBJ2-5; either TRBD1 or TRBD2 may supply D (5 bases each). CDR3 sequence: CASSLVGGGSLATQYF. For the CDR3, the DNA is TGTGCCAGCAGCTTAGTAGGTGGGGGTTCCCTAGCGACCCAGTACTTC.